This T cell receptor (beta chain) derives from a study of cytomegalovirus exposure and HLA in healthy donors (dated by TCRdb to 2017 to 2019). Looking at the study overall: The 666 repertoires of the first cohort and the 120 validation repertoires were produced on the same platform, according to a later analysis. A separate validation cohort of about 110 different subjects was used in addition to the approximately 670-subject first cohort. To predict cytomegalovirus infection status, the study brought together high-throughput TCR immunosequencing, statistical association of individual TCRs with disease status, and machine learning. The study aimed to test whether cataloging public T cell receptors could reveal signatures of past pathogen exposure. What the work shows at the level of the full study, not this receptor alone: The classifier was reported to diagnose cytomegalovirus status with high specificity and sensitivity in both the original and validation cohorts. Most TCR sequences were observed very rarely across donors, whereas some public TCRs were present in many individuals. A later analysis had no HLA typing for the validation cohort, so co-occurrence there was scored across all 120 or so repertoires. Subsequent analysis determined that TCRs grouped into clusters in the first cohort also showed a tendency toward co-occurrence across the 120 validation repertoires, and 85% to 95% of cluster scores exceeded 0. In vitro tests confirmed that a few of the cytomegalovirus-associated TCR beta chains recognize cytomegalovirus antigens. In the study, about 150 TCR beta chains were listed as associated with cytomegalovirus. It was suggested by the authors that the approach could potentially be generalized to other disease states and immunological phenotypes.

Inclusive of the bounding cysteine and phenylalanine, the CDR3 is 13 residues long. Only the CDR3 part of the read is kept: 39 bases, read in frame from the first base. The germline V gene (reference sequence) provides CDR1 MNHNY and CDR2 SVGAGI. Cut back by 7 bases and 1 base, the V and J ends lie 10 bases apart. Preparation of the library involved the immunoSEQ multiplex PCR assay. On the study's bioinformatics: A statistical classification framework was developed to diagnose cytomegalovirus status using the catalog of TCR beta chain sequences. The clones in this table, taken by TCRdb from immuneACCESS, are in-frame only. Not every clone is retained; where verified, under half of the shortfall comes from an unresolved V gene, and the cause of the rest is unknown. The V and J calls and the clone size are those of that table, but D and trimming were determined from the DNA. Across this sample there are about 360,000 clones, with roughly 88% seen only once. Roughly 0.75% of the sample is in the top ten clones.

Separate from the approximately 730-subject first cohort, the validation cohort of over 90 subjects was the group to which the donors belonged. This clone was seen only a few times. Its binding antigen is unknown. Qualities for individual bases were not recorded, and no much larger clone is one base off. The origin of this receptor is a woman in her late teens or twenties in good health and CMV-seronegative. The chain is encoded by TRBV6-6 joined to TRBJ1-1; no confident D gene assignment can be made. The sample was PBMCs. This receptor has the CDR3 CASTPGRNTEAFF. The nucleotides are TGTGCCAGCACCCCGGGGAGGAACACTGAAGCTTTCTTT.